The T cell receptor (beta chain) described here comes from a study of identical twins (dated by TCRdb to 2016 to 2018). Background on the whole study: TCR alpha and beta repertoires from monozygotic twins, unrelated adults of various ages and cord blood were deep-sequenced to test whether fetal clonotypes persist. To rule out contamination, replicate twin experiments were performed at different times with different library preparation protocols. Broad study findings and their caveats: The excess sharing between twins in beta out-of-frame sequences was weaker because fewer shared sequences reduced the signal-to-noise ratio. Because the same donors could not be followed over many years, the conclusions relied on cross-sectional statistical analysis. Abundant cord blood beta clonotypes had fewer insertions, young adult naive repertoires showed a similar but weaker trend, and memory repertoires showed no such trend. Recombination models systematically underestimated out-of-frame TCR alpha sharing in monozygotic twins but agreed with sharing between unrelated individuals. Zero-insertion analyses could be partly confounded by invariant T cells such as MAIT and iNKT, although diverse VJ usage argued against such confounding for most clonotypes. Compared with coincidental sharing between unrelated individuals, an excess of low generation-probability sequences was observed among out-of-frame TCR alpha sequences shared between twins.

Every donor in the study was a healthy Caucasian. Three pairs of female monozygotic twins, all aged roughly 18 to 29 years, were included in the twin cohort. Using Miltenyi CD45RO+ enrichment and human naive T-cell isolation kits, memory (CD45RO+) and naive T cells were isolated from PBMC. Trimming takes 5 bases off V and 1 base off J; junction bases not matched to a gene: 3. Based on the germline V gene, the CDR1 and CDR2 sequences are SGHVS and FQNEAQ. Including the terminal cysteine and phenylalanine, the CDR3 comprises 15 residues. Just CDR3 DNA is preserved here, 45 bases in frame from base 1. Libraries were prepared through 5' RACE. The sequencer listed for this sample is Illumina HiSeq 2000. Template switching added a universal primer binding site, and the final cDNA carried a unique molecular identifier that allowed TCR cDNA molecules to be counted accurately. First-strand cDNA for TCR alpha and beta chains was synthesized from specific primers in the conserved constant-segment region. To control for contamination, each cDNA library was double barcoded with a SMART-Mk sample barcode plus Illumina barcodes. TruSeq adapter sequences, together with Illumina sample barcodes, were added in two successive PCR steps. The TCR alpha and beta cDNA libraries were sequenced on the Illumina HiSeq platform using custom primers. From the authors' description of their analysis: MiGEC processed the raw reads to extract unique molecular identifiers, while MiXCR was used to determine the CDR3 positions. For each individual, recombination models were inferred using an EM algorithm with the repgenHMM and IGoR tools. Shared clonotypes were analyzed with the tcR package in R, and sharing was normalized by the product of cloneset sizes. To study raw recombination without the effects of thymic and clonal selection, out-of-frame nonproductive sequences were analyzed. TCRdb handled the public reads itself, with Q25 trimming in fastp and clone calling in MiXCR, and kept productive beta chains. Entries are consolidated by CDR3 protein sequence, retaining the most common genes and DNA. The V and J calls and clone size are TCRdb's, not the authors'. The sample table records 250,000 or so distinct CDR3 sequences; approximately 7% of these occur just once. About 3.6% of the sample is in the top ten clones.

This clonotype was recorded many times. Its antigen is currently not known. Base qualities are missing; no much larger clone stands one base away. These data also formed part of another study, on yellow fever vaccine responses in identical twins. As that second study puts it: The T cell response to vaccination in identical twins was reported by the authors to appear partly convergent and partly personalized. The study precisely tracked vaccine-responding T cell clones in identical twins.

The chain uses TRBV7-8 and TRBJ2-1; 9 central bases correspond to TRBD1. The sequenced sample was memory (CD45RO+) T cells sorted from blood. The sample's cell subset or site label, in plain terms: CD45RO+ enriched T cells. The clonotype comes from a young woman in good health. In nucleotide form, the sequence is TGTGCCAGCAGCACCGGGACAGGGTCCTACAATGAGCAGTTCTTC. Its translation is CASSTGTGSYNEQFF.